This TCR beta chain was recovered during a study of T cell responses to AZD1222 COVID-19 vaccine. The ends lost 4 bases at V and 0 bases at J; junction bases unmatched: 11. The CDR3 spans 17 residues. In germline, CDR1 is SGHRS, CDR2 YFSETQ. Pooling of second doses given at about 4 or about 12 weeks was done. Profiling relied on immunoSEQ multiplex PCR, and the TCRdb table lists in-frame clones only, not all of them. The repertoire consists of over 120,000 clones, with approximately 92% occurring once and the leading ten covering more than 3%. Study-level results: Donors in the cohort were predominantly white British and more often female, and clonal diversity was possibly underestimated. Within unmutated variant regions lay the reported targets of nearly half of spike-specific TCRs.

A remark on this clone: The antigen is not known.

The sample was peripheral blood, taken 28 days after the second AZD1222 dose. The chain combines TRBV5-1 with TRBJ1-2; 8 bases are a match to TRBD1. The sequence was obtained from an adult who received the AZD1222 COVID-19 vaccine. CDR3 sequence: CASSQSFRTGSNYGYTF. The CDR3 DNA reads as TGCGCCAGCAGCCAGAGTTTTAGGACAGGGTCTAACTATGGCTACACCTTC.